This T cell receptor (beta chain) was obtained from a study of T cell changes during pregnancy in multiple sclerosis. Only in-frame clones appear in the TCRdb table, and some are missing; sequencing was by immunoSEQ multiplex PCR. The data show 70,000 to 95,000 clones, around 90% seen once. Trimming pared 2 bases from V and 9 bases from J, leaving 11 bases between. The V gene's germline CDR1 is LNHDA and CDR2 SQIVND (reference sequence). The CDR3 runs 13 residues. The sequencing used peripheral blood, collected in the second trimester of pregnancy. This chain links TRBV19 with TRBJ2-1, with a possible D match to TRBD1 (6 bases). This TCR derives from a female donor in good health, enrolled as a control in a pregnancy study. In nucleotides, the CDR3 is TGTGCCAGTAGTATATCAGGGGTTGCTGAGCAGTTCTTC. This encodes CASSISGVAEQFF.